The TCR beta chain described here comes from a study of shared clonotypes between healthy human individuals. Naive CD8 cells lacked CD45RO, underwent positive selection for CCR7 and left out terminally differentiated effector memory CD45RA+ cells. All participating donors were Caucasian adults from Nashville, Tennessee. At a deep level, the assay was run. Profiled with immunoSEQ multiplex PCR; TCRdb holds only in-frame clones, not every one. Here the sample spans fewer than 700,000 clones, approximately 95% being singletons. The clonotype was recovered from a woman aged 30 to 39 in good health. Sequencing was carried out using naive CD8+ T cells sorted from blood.

The chain's CDR3 is CSVDQGGFYGYTF. In DNA, the CDR3 is TGCAGCGTTGACCAGGGTGGATTCTATGGCTACACCTTC. The chain links TRBV29-1 to TRBJ1-2; the D gene is possibly TRBD1 (5 bases). There are 13 residues in the CDR3. Per germline, CDR1 SQVTM and CDR2 ANQGSEA. Trimming removed 3 bases at V and 4 bases at J, with 12 bases between.